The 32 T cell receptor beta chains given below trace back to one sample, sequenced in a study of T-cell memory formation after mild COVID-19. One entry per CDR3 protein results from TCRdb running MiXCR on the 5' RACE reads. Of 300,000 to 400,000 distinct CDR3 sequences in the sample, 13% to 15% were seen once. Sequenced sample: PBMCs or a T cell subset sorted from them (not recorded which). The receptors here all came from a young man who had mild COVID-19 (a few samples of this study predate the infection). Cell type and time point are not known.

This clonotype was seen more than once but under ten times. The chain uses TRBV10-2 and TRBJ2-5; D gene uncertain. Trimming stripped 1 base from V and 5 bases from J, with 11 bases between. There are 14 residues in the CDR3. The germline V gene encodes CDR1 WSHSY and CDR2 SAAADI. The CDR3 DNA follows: TGCGCCAGCAGTGAGTGGTTGACCCGGGAGACCCAGTACTTC. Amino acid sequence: CASSEWLTRETQYF.

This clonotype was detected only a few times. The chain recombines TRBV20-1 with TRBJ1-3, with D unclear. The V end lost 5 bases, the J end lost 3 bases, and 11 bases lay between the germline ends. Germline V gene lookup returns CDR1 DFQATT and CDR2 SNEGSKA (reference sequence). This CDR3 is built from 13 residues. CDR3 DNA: TGCAGTGCTGATCGGCCCGGTGGAAACACCATATATTTT. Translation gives CSADRPGGNTIYF.

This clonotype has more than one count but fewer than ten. CDR3 DNA sequence: TGTGCCAGCAGCGGCCAAGCCCGTACTGGCACCATATATTTT. Amino acid sequence: CASSGQARTGTIYF. The chain couples TRBV9 to TRBJ1-3; the D is unclear. Trimming took 3 bases from V and 9 from J, leaving 16 bases between them. There are 14 residues in the CDR3. In germline, CDR1 is SGDLS, CDR2 YYNGEE.

The CDR3 protein is CASRPGRVAYLRWEQYF. CDR3 nucleotides: TGTGCCAGCAGACCAGGGAGGGTGGCCTATCTACGGTGGGAGCAGTACTTC. The J gene is TRBJ2-7, the V gene TRBV7-8, with TRBD2 matching 7 bases. Trimming took 6 bases from V and 7 from J; bases not matched to a gene: 21. Germline CDR1 is SGHVS and CDR2 is FQNEAQ. This CDR3 region has 17 residues.

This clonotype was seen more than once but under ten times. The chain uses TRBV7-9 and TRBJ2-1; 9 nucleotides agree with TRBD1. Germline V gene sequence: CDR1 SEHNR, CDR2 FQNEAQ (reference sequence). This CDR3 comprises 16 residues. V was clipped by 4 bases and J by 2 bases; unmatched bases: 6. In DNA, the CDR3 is TGTGCCAGCAGCTACCGTCGACAGGGGGCCTACAATGAGCAGTTCTTC. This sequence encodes CASSYRRQGAYNEQFF.

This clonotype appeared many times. DNA of the CDR3: TGCGCCAGCAGCAACGGAAACAGGGGCCGGCAGTACTTC. Residues: CASSNGNRGRQYF. The chain recombines TRBV5-1 with TRBJ2-7, with 7 bases matching TRBD1. V lost 4 bases, J lost 9 bases, and 10 bases stayed unmatched. Germline values: CDR1 SGHRS, CDR2 YFSETQ. This CDR3 is 13 amino acids long.

The CDR3 nucleotides read TGTGCCAGCAGTTCGACACCAGACCCGGGCAATCAGCCCCAGCATTTT. Its protein is CASSSTPDPGNQPQHF. The chain is built from TRBV27 and TRBJ1-5; D ambiguous. CDR1 MNHEY and CDR2 SMNVEV come from the germline V gene (reference sequence). The germline V and J ends were trimmed by 4 bases and 2 bases, with 15 bases remaining between them. The CDR3 has 16 amino acids.

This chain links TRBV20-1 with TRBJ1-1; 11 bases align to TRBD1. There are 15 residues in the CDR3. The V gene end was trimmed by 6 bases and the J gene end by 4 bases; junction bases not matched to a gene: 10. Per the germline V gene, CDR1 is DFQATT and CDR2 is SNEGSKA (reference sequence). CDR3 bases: TGCAGTGCCCGAGGACAGGGGGCTTGGGTCACTGAAGCTTTCTTT. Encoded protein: CSARGQGAWVTEAFF.

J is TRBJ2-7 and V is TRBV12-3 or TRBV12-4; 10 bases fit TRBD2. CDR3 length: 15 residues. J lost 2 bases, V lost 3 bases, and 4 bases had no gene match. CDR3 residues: CASSLGLAGAYEQYF. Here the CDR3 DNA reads TGTGCCAGCAGTTTGGGGCTAGCGGGGGCCTACGAGCAGTACTTC.

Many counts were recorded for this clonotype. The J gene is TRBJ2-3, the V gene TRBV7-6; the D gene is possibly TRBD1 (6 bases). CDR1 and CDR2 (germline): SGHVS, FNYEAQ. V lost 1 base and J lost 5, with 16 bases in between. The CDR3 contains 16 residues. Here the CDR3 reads CASSLEFWGPGDTQYF. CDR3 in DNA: TGTGCCAGCAGCTTAGAGTTTTGGGGGCCGGGAGATACGCAGTATTTT.

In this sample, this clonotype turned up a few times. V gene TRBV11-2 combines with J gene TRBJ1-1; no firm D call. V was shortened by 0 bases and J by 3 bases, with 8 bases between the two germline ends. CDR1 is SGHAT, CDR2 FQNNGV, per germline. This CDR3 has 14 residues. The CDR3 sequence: CASSLDRSDTEAFF. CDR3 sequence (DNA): TGTGCCAGCAGCTTAGATCGGAGCGACACTGAAGCTTTCTTT.

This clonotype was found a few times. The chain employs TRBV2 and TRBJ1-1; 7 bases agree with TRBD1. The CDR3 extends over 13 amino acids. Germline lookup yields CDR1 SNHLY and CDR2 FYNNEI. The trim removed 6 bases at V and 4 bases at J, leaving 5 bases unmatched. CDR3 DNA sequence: TGTGCCAGCAGGTACGGACAGGCCACTGAAGCTTTCTTT. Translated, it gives CASRYGQATEAFF.

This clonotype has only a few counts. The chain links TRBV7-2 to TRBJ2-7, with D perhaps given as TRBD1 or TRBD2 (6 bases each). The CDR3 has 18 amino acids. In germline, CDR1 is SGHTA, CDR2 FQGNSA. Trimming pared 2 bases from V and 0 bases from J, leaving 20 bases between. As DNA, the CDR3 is TGTGCCAGCAGCTTAAAATCGTTCGGGGGCCGGGGCTCCTACGAGCAGTACGTC. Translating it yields CASSLKSFGGRGSYEQYV.

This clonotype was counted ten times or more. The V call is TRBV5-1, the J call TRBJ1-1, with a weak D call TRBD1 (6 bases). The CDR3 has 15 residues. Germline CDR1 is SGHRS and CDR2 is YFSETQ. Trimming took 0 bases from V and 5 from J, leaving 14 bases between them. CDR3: CASSLGTGIETEAFF. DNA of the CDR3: TGCGCCAGCAGCTTGGGAACAGGGATAGAAACTGAAGCTTTCTTT. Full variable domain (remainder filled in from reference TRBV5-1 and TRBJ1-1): KAGVTQTPRYLIKTRGQQVTLSCSPISGHRSVSWYQQTPGQGLQFLFEYFSETQRNKGNFPGRFSGRQFSNSRSEMNVSTLELGDSALYLCASSLGTGIETEAFFGQGTRLTVV.

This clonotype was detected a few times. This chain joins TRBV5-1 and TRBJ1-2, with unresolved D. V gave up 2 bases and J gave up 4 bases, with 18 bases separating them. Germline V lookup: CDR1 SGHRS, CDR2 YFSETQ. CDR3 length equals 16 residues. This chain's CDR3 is CASSFNPRREIYGYTF. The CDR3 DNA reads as TGCGCCAGCAGCTTCAACCCCAGGAGGGAGATCTATGGCTACACCTTC.

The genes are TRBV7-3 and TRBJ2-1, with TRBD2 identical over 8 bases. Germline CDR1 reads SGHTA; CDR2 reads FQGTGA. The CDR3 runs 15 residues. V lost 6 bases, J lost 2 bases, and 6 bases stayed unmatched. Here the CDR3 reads CASRSTAGAYNEQFF. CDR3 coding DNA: TGTGCCAGCAGGTCCACAGCGGGGGCCTACAATGAGCAGTTCTTC.

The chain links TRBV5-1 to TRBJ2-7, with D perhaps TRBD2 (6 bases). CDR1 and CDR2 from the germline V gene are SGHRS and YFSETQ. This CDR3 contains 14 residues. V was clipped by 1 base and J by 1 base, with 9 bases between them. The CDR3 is CASSLSSGSYEQYF. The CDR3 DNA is TGCGCCAGCAGCTTGAGTAGCGGATCCTACGAGCAGTACTTC. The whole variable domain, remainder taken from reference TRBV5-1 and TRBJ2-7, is KAGVTQTPRYLIKTRGQQVTLSCSPISGHRSVSWYQQTPGQGLQFLFEYFSETQRNKGNFPGRFSGRQFSNSRSEMNVSTLELGDSALYLCASSLSSGSYEQYFGPGTRLTVT.

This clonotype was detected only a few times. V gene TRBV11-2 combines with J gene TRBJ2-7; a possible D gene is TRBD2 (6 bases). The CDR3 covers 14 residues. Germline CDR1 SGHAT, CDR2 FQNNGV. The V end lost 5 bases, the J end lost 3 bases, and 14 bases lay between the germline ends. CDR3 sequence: CASSRRGTFYEQYV. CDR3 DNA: TGTGCCAGCAGCAGACGTGGGACTTTCTACGAGCAGTACGTC.

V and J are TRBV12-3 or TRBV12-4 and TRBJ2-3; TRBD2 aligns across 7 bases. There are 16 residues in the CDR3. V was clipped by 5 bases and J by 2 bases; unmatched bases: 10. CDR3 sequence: CASSLFSAGDTDTQYF. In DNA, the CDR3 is TGTGCCAGCAGTCTTTTTTCGGCGGGGGACACAGATACGCAGTATTTT.

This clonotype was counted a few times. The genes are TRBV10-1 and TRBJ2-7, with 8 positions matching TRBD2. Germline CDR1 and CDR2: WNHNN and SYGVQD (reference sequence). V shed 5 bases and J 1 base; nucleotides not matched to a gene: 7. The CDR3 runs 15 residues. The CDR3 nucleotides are TGCGCCAGCAGTAGCTCCAGCGGGGGATCCTACGAGCAGTACTTC. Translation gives CASSSSSGGSYEQYF.

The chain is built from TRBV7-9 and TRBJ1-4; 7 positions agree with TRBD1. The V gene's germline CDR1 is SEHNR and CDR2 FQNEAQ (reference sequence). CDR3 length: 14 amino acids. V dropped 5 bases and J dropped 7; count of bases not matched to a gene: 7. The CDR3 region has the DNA TGTGCCAGCAGCCTACAGGGGAGAACTGAAAAACTGTTTTTT. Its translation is CASSLQGRTEKLFF.

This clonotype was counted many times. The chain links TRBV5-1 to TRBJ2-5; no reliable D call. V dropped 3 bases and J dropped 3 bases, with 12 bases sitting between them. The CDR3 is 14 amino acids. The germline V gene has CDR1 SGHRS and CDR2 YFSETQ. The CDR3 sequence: CASSSGPEKETQYF. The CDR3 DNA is TGCGCCAGCAGCTCTGGCCCGGAAAAAGAGACCCAGTACTTC.

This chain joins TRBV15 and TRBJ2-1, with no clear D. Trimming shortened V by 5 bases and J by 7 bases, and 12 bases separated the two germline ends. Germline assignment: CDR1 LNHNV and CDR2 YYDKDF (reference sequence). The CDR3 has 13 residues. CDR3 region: CATSQPTGNEQFF. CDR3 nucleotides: TGTGCCACCAGCCAACCGACCGGGAATGAGCAGTTCTTC. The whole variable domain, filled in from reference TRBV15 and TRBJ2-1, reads DAMVIQNPRYQVTQFGKPVTLSCSQTLNHNVMYWYQQKSSQAPKLLFHYYDKDFNNEADTPDNFQSRRPNTSFCFLDIRSPGLGDTAMYLCATSQPTGNEQFFGPGTRLTVL.

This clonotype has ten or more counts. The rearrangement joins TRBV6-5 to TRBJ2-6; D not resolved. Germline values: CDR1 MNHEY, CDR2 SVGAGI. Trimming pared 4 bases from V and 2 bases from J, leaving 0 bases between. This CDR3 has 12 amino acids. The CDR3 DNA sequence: TGTGCCAGCAGTTCTGGGGCCAACGTCCTGACTTTC. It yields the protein CASSSGANVLTF.

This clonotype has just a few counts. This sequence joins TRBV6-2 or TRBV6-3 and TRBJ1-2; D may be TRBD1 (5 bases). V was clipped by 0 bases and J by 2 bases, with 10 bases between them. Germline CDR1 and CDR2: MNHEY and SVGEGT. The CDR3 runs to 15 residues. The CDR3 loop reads CASSYSGTANYGYTF. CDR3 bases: TGTGCCAGCAGTTACTCGGGGACGGCGAACTATGGCTACACCTTC.

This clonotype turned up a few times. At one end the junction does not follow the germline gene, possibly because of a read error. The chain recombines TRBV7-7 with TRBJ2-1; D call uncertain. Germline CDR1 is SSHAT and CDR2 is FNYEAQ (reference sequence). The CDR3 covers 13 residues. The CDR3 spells CASSLDTRGVQFF. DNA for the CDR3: TGTGCTAGCAGCTTAGATACTCGAGGTGTGCAGTTCTTC.

This CDR3 is CASRLFGTGSYNEQFF. In nucleotides, the CDR3 is TGCGCCAGCAGACTATTCGGTACAGGTTCCTACAATGAGCAGTTCTTC. The chain recombines TRBV5-1 with TRBJ2-1, with D maybe TRBD1 (5 bases). The V gene lost 5 bases and the J gene lost 1 base, with 16 bases spanning the gap. CDR1 SGHRS and CDR2 YFSETQ come from the germline V gene. CDR3 length equals 16 residues.

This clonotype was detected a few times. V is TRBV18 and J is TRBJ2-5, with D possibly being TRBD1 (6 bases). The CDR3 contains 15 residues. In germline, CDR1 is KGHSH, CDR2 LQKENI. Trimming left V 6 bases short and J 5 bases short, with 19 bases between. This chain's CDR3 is CASSPSNRAWETQYF. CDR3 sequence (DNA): TGTGCCAGCTCGCCCTCTAACAGGGCTTGGGAGACCCAGTACTTC.

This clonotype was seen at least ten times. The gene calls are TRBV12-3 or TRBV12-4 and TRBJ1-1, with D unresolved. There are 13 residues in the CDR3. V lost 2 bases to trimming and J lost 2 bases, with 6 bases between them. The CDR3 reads CASSLLTNTEAFF. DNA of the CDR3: TGTGCCAGCAGTTTACTAACTAACACTGAAGCTTTCTTT.

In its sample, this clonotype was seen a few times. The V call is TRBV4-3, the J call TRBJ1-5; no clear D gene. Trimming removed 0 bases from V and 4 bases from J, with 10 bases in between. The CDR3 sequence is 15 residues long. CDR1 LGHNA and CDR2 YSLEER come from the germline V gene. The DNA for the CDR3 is TGCGCCAGCAGCCAAGATCGGCGAGGTAATCAGCCCCAGCATTTT. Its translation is CASSQDRRGNQPQHF.

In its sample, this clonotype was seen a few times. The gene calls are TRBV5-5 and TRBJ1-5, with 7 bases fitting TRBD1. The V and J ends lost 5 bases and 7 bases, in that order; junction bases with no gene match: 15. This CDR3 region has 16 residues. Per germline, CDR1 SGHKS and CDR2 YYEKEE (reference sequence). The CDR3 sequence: CASREGASLIPQPQHF. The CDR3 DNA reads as TGTGCCAGCAGGGAGGGGGCATCCCTCATTCCGCAGCCCCAGCATTTT.

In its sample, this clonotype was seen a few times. The CDR3 is CASSYANAKRETQYF. The CDR3 region has the DNA TGTGCCAGCAGCTACGCCAACGCGAAACGAGAGACCCAGTACTTC. The chain carries TRBV11-2 and TRBJ2-5; D not certain. The CDR3 extends over 15 amino acids. Looked up from germline, CDR1 is SGHAT and CDR2 is FQNNGV. V lost 4 bases, J lost 4 bases, and 16 bases lay in between.